Presented here are 11 T cell receptor beta chains from one specimen sequenced in a study of cytomegalovirus exposure and HLA in healthy donors. PCR involved 60 Vbeta and 13 Jbeta primers. TCRdb's table, derived via immunoSEQ multiplex PCR, lists solely in-frame clones and lacks some. The table has some 150,000 clones, around 76% seen once. Sequencing was carried out using PBMCs. The source is a woman under 40 in good health and CMV-seropositive.

This chain uses TRBV6-1 with TRBJ1-1; a weak D match, TRBD1 (6 bases). V gave up 6 bases and J gave up 5 bases, with 13 bases separating them. Germline V CDR1 and CDR2: MNHNS, SASEGT. The CDR3 loop spans 13 amino acids. CDR3 residues: CASRTTGKTEAFF. The CDR3 nucleotides read TGTGCCAGCAGGACTACAGGGAAGACTGAAGCTTTCTTT.

The rearrangement links TRBV19 to TRBJ1-1, with 11 bases fitting TRBD1. CDR3 size: 15 residues. Germline values: CDR1 LNHDA, CDR2 SQIVND (reference sequence). The V and J ends lost 6 bases and 1 base, in that order; junction bases with no gene match: 4. CDR3 DNA: TGTGCCAGTAGGGGGACAGGGGGTTCGAACACTGAAGCTTTCTTT. Amino acid sequence: CASRGTGGSNTEAFF.

V and J are TRBV7-9 and TRBJ1-2, with D possibly being TRBD1 (6 bases). This CDR3 is built from 15 residues. The germline gives CDR1 SEHNR, CDR2 FQNEAQ (reference sequence). V was cut by 2 bases and J by 2 bases, with 12 bases left in between. In DNA form, the CDR3 reads TGTGCCAGCAGCTTATATCGGGACATCAACTATGGCTACACCTTC. It is translated as CASSLYRDINYGYTF.

This clone was found once. J is TRBJ1-2 and V is TRBV28, with a tentative D call TRBD1 (6 bases). The CDR3 is made up of 16 amino acids. Trimming cost V 4 bases and J 3 bases, with 18 bases left between them. Per germline, CDR1 MDHEN and CDR2 SYDVKM. The CDR3 reads CASSSPGGGGDYGYTF. The CDR3 DNA reads as TGTGCCAGCAGTTCCCCGGGGGGGGGCGGCGACTATGGCTACACCTTC.

The chain combines TRBV5-1 with TRBJ2-3; 8 nucleotides agree with TRBD1. The CDR3 is made up of 14 amino acids. Germline V lookup: CDR1 SGHRS, CDR2 YFSETQ. J gave up 4 bases and V 3 bases, and 4 bases lay outside the gene matches. CDR3 loop: CASSSGQGADTQYF. The CDR3 DNA reads TGCGCCAGCAGCTCTGGACAGGGAGCAGATACGCAGTATTTT.

The rearrangement uses TRBV9 and TRBJ2-7; 11 bases match TRBD1. CDR1 is SGDLS and CDR2 is YYNGEE in the germline V gene. V was clipped by 3 bases and J by 1 base; unmatched bases: 6. The CDR3 is 16 amino acids. The chain's CDR3 is CASSAGQGAVSYEQYF. DNA for the CDR3: TGTGCCAGCAGCGCTGGACAGGGGGCGGTGTCCTACGAGCAGTACTTC.

There are a few counts of this clone. In nucleotides, the CDR3 is TGCGCCAGCAGTGATACAGGAATGGGAGGAAACACCATATATTTT. Translated, it gives CASSDTGMGGNTIYF. The rearrangement joins TRBV10-1 to TRBJ1-3, with a possible D match to TRBD1 (5 bases). The germline gives CDR1 WNHNN, CDR2 SYGVQD (reference sequence). Trimming removed 3 bases from V and 4 bases from J, with 13 bases in between. There are 15 residues in the CDR3.

A few counts support this clone. The rearrangement links TRBV5-5 to TRBJ1-1; 12 nucleotides match TRBD1. Per germline, CDR1 SGHKS and CDR2 YYEKEE (reference sequence). Trimming cost V 3 bases and J 3 bases; bases outside gene matches: 9. This CDR3 is built from 17 residues. The CDR3 protein is CASSWTVGQGADTEAFF. Written as DNA, the CDR3 is TGTGCCAGCAGCTGGACGGTGGGACAGGGGGCGGACACTGAAGCTTTCTTT.

The CDR3 DNA sequence: TGTGCCAGCAGGTCCCCGGTTTTTTTTGAGCAGTACTTC. This sequence encodes CASRSPVFFEQYF. The V and J genes are TRBV28 and TRBJ2-7; D ambiguous. Germline V gene sequence: CDR1 MDHEN, CDR2 SYDVKM. The V end lost 6 bases, the J end lost 7 bases, and 16 bases lay between the germline ends. The CDR3 is made up of 13 amino acids.

The V and J genes are TRBV5-5 and TRBJ2-1; no firm D call. The CDR3 sequence is 14 residues long. V was cut by 4 bases and J by 8 bases, with 16 bases left in between. Germline V gene data show CDR1 as SGHKS and CDR2 as YYEKEE (reference sequence). The CDR3 region has the DNA TGTGCCAGCAGCCTTGGTTTGACTGGCTATGAGCAGTTCTTC. It specifies CASSLGLTGYEQFF. Full variable domain (missing parts from reference TRBV5-5 and TRBJ2-1): DAGVTQSPTHLIKTRGQQVTLRCSPISGHKSVSWYQQVLGQGPQFIFQYYEKEERGRGNFPDRFSARQFPNYSSELNVNALLLGDSALYLCASSLGLTGYEQFFGPGTRLTVL.

The chain carries TRBV7-2 and TRBJ1-2; 9 bases are a match to TRBD1. The V gene end was trimmed by 4 bases and the J gene end by 2 bases; junction bases not matched to a gene: 8. Germline V gene sequence: CDR1 SGHTA, CDR2 FQGNSA. This CDR3 is 16 amino acids long. The chain's CDR3 is CASSYLTGGGNYGYTF. Written as DNA, the CDR3 is TGTGCCAGCAGCTACCTAACAGGGGGCGGGAACTATGGCTACACCTTC.